This TCR beta chain was recovered during a study of cytomegalovirus exposure and HLA in healthy donors (dated by TCRdb to the late 2010s). Background for the entire study: In an earlier analysis of about 560 of the donors, 276 Gb of sequence data and some 100 million unique TCR beta sequences from 180 million or so T cells were reported. An early release covering roughly 600 HLA-typed donors comprised about 290 gigabases of sequencing data and tens of millions of unique TCR sequences. Of the 300 to 450 genotyped donors, 75% to 85% were placed in the genetic ancestry cluster associated with self-reported Caucasian donors. The study aimed to test whether signatures of past pathogen exposure could be identified by cataloging public T cell receptors. The study profiled the T cell repertoires of hundreds of subjects by immunosequencing and related them to cytomegalovirus serostatus. Besides the first cohort of around 700 subjects, a separate validation cohort made up of over 95 different subjects was used. High-throughput TCR immunosequencing, statistical association of individual TCRs with disease status, and machine learning were combined to predict cytomegalovirus infection status. To study patterns of TCR occurrence, a later analysis re-analyzed previously published TCR beta repertoires from 500 to 850 donors and added high-resolution HLA genotyping. Rather than using new phenotypic data, the later analysis identified candidate immune exposures from TCR beta sequences and from how often those sequences occurred across donors. An earlier analysis of roughly 580 of the donors used high-throughput TCR beta sequencing to judge whether each TCR beta V gene segment behaved as functional or pseudogenic. Donor age, sex, ethnicity and CMV serostatus were compiled together with the repertoire data. A later genetic analysis took genome-wide SNP genotypes for about three fifths of the roughly 670 donors and used that subset as a discovery cohort. All discovery cohort repertoires had been generated on a single sequencing platform. HLA typing covered class I and class II loci at four-digit resolution. The number of donors typed differed by locus, with 629-630 for A, B, C, DRB1 and DQB1, more than 500 for DQA1, under 610 for DPA1, and approximately 470 for DPB1. Because of strong linkage in the cohort, roughly five DR-DQ haplotypes were treated as single units for association and clustering. Across some 400 genotyped donors of the cohort, an average of 235,054 unique TCR beta nucleotide sequences per donor were sequenced, and 15% to 20% of those sequences were non-productive.

A remark on this clone: Its antigen is currently not known. One base away there is no much larger clone; base qualities are not given.

The library was produced with the immunoSEQ multiplex PCR assay. For the multiplex PCR, a mixture combining 60 forward primers for TCR Vbeta segments and 13 reverse primers for TCR Jbeta segments was used. The CDR3 region of rearranged TCR beta genes was amplified from genomic DNA with a multiplex PCR assay. Amplified TCR beta libraries were sequenced as 87-base-pair reads on the Illumina HiSeq System. In the paper's pipeline: A later analysis counted around 72 million unique TCR beta chains across the 550 to 800 repertoires, and approximately 11 million of these chains were shared by at least two donors. Raw reads were error-corrected and collapsed into unique sequences by a nearest-neighbor algorithm in which closely related sequences were merged to remove PCR and sequencing errors. CDR3 sequences were aligned to IMGT reference sequences to assign V, D and J gene segments. Each retained sequence needed at least a six-nucleotide match to both a V gene segment and a J gene segment. Rearrangements were classified as productive when the CDR3 lacked stop codons and remained in frame with V and J, and all other rearrangements were classified as non-productive. CDR3 was defined by IMGT convention, running from the second conserved V-encoded cysteine to the conserved J-encoded phenylalanine. The earlier analysis of about 610 of the donors excluded sequences that lacked an unambiguous match to a single V gene segment. In an earlier analysis of several hundred of the donors, V segments were called functional above 56.7% productive rearrangements and were called segregating when the between-donor standard deviation exceeded 5%. A statistical classification framework was developed to diagnose cytomegalovirus status using the catalog of TCR beta chain sequences. A later analysis assigned V and J genes by comparing TCR nucleotide sequences with IMGT/GENE-DB human TR gene sequences. Using the TCRdist pipeline, a later analysis assigned CDR3 sequences along with most-parsimonious VDJ recombination scenarios. In a later analysis, every TCR beta chain was defined by the combination of its CDR3 amino acid sequence and its V-gene family, and reads without a unique V-gene family were dropped. A later analysis removed 450 to 600 highly shared, low-generation-probability nucleotide sequences to deal with suspected cross-contamination and a sequencing artifact. A later analysis calculated a clonal expansion index for each public chain from normalized within-repertoire ranks of inferred template counts. A later analysis computed generation probabilities with a VDJ recombination model fitted to out-of-frame rearrangements, and checked the results against IGoR. A later analysis scored TCR-TCR, TCR-HLA and TCR-CMV co-occurrence with hypergeometric tests, applying a repertoire-size bias correction to TCR pairs. To estimate false discovery rates, a later analysis permuted the HLA or CMV assignments 20 times. In a later analysis, co-occurring TCRs were grouped using DBSCAN, with TCRdist sequence similarity added in when clustering inside HLA-allele-positive subsets. Co-occurrence clustering excluded repertoires with fewer than 30,000 or more than 120,000 public chains, plus five with anomalous nucleotide sharing. TCRdb limited this immuneACCESS table to in-frame rearrangements with V and J called. A share of clones is missing; checked studies link under half to unresolved V genes, and the rest is unexplained. Clone size and V and J calls were adopted from that table, with D and trimming inferred from the DNA. The sample yields about 140,000 clones; 77% were counted once. The top ten constitute about 1.7% of the sample.

Study-wide conclusions, independent of this receptor: In an earlier analysis of about 600 of the donors, most TCR beta V segments appeared in productive rearrangements about 90% or about 30% of the time, broadly matching IMGT annotations. Linkage disequilibrium might explain the correlated functional status among segregating V segments, but an unknown experimental factor could not be excluded. In a later analysis, TCR association rates were found to vary across HLA loci, with the most associated TCRs seen for DRB1 alleles and the fewest for HLA-C alleles. A few of the identified cytomegalovirus-associated TCR beta chains were confirmed in vitro to be specific for cytomegalovirus antigens. A later analysis associated 16,951 TCR beta sequences with specific HLA alleles at a false discovery rate of 0.05. In a later genetic analysis, a missense DCLRE1C variant was associated with V-gene and J-gene trimming of TCR beta chains, and the association was replicated in an independent cohort. The classifier was reported to diagnose cytomegalovirus status with high specificity and sensitivity in both the original cohort and the validation cohort. According to the authors, the approach could potentially be generalized to other disease states and immunological phenotypes. When HLA alleles, especially DR and DQ, strongly co-occurred, attributing TCR associations to individual alleles was difficult. A further reported finding was that TCR beta sequences accurately predicted the HLA-A and HLA-B alleles for most subjects in the first cohort. In a later analysis, HLA-associated TCR beta chains showed more clonal expansion and lower generation probabilities than non-associated chains that were equally common. Most TCR sequences were observed very rarely across donors, whereas some public TCRs were present in many individuals. The study listed around 160 TCR beta chains as associated with cytomegalovirus. Only TCR beta chains were sequenced in this cohort, and the absence of alpha or paired-chain data limited detectable features. Over 15 rarely observed V segments, including chromosome 9 orphons, were excluded from the earlier analysis of several hundred of the donors because counts were too low. Because the 87-base-pair reads could not distinguish some IMGT-functional V segments, including TRBV6-2 and TRBV6-3, those segments were excluded. Sequencing depth was assumed to be roughly uniform across donors in the presence/absence analyses, though that assumption may not hold. For the cohort, immune exposure information was limited to CMV serostatus. Most CMV-associated TCR beta chains appeared to be HLA-restricted in a later analysis, and the HLA associations seemed to be driven largely by CMV exposure. A group of highly shared sequence variants was considered likely to be a technical artifact of the sequencing pipeline. HLA typing was unavailable for some donors at each locus, so association tests used only the typed subset. A later genetic analysis reported fewer N-insertions in productive TCRs among donors in an Asian-associated ancestry cluster than the roughly 640-donor mean. According to a later analysis, parvovirus B19, influenza, CMV and Epstein-Barr virus appeared linked to several top co-occurrence clusters.

The cohort consisted of some 730 healthy bone marrow donors. All cohort members were sampled while nominally healthy, although unrecorded immune exposures were likely present. The donor tested CMV seronegative, placing the donor among the approximately 360 seronegative members of the cohort. A peripheral blood sample was collected from each donor, and TCR beta sequencing was performed on peripheral blood mononuclear cells. The Qiagen DNeasy Blood Extraction Kit was used to extract genomic DNA from the blood cell samples. In the germline V gene (reference sequence), CDR1 corresponds to MNHEY and CDR2 to SMNVEV. Relative to germline, V is 2 bases shorter and J is 4 bases shorter, with 8 bases between their ends. The CDR3 sequence holds 13 residues, the cysteine and phenylalanine included. Just the 39-base CDR3 DNA is kept, in frame starting at base 1.

This TCR derives from a female donor in good health and CMV-seronegative. Material: PBMCs. The chain is assembled from TRBV27 and TRBJ1-2; the D gene is perhaps TRBD1, on 6 matching bases. The CDR3 in this case is CASSLIGGYGYTF. In nucleotides, the sequence is TGTGCCAGCAGTTTAATAGGGGGCTATGGCTACACCTTC.